Listed below are T cell receptor beta chains from one sample, sequenced in a study of blood T cells in healthy people across ages. TCRdb used MiXCR to reprocess the 5' RACE reads, holding one entry per CDR3 protein. This table holds about 830,000 distinct CDR3 sequences, 58% found once. Sequences were obtained from blood. These receptors came from a man aged 30 to 39 in good health. CDR3s include the opening cysteine and the closing phenylalanine or tryptophan. Each record gives: D gene, clone size, J gene, V gene, CDR3 protein, CDR3 DNA. A D gene is named only where the DNA matches it firmly. Size is stated for part of the rows, as once, few or many counts, or as a class when the clone is expanded.

d_call: TRBD1; clone_size: NA; j_call: TRBJ2-1; v_call: TRBV5-1; cdr3_aa: CASSWTGREQFF; cdr3_nt: TGCGCCAGCAGCTGGACAGGGCGTGAGCAGTTCTTC
d_call: TRBD2; clone_size: NA; j_call: TRBJ2-7; v_call: TRBV20-1; cdr3_aa: CSAASIAGTYEQYF; cdr3_nt: TGCAGTGCCGCCAGTATAGCGGGAACCTACGAGCAGTACTTC
d_call: NA; clone_size: NA; j_call: TRBJ2-1; v_call: TRBV6-5; cdr3_aa: CASSRRDMGYNEQFF; cdr3_nt: TGTGCCAGCAGCCGCCGGGACATGGGATACAATGAGCAGTTCTTC
d_call: TRBD2; clone_size: NA; j_call: TRBJ2-1; v_call: TRBV9; cdr3_aa: CASSVTVAGVGNEQFF; cdr3_nt: TGTGCCAGCAGCGTGACCGTAGCGGGAGTGGGCAATGAGCAGTTCTTC
d_call: NA; clone_size: NA; j_call: TRBJ2-5; v_call: TRBV7-2; cdr3_aa: CASSLAREEQYF; cdr3_nt: TGTGCCAGCAGCTTAGCCAGGGAAGAGCAGTACTTC
d_call: NA; clone_size: NA; j_call: TRBJ1-2; v_call: TRBV12-3/TRBV12-4; cdr3_aa: CASSQGYLYGYTF; cdr3_nt: TGTGCCAGCAGCCAGGGATACCTCTATGGCTACACCTTC
d_call: NA; clone_size: NA; j_call: TRBJ2-1; v_call: TRBV30; cdr3_aa: CAWRLSGSEQFF; cdr3_nt: TGTGCCTGGAGGCTATCGGGATCTGAGCAGTTCTTC
d_call: TRBD1; clone_size: NA; j_call: TRBJ1-4; v_call: TRBV20-1; cdr3_aa: CSAMQGALEKLFF; cdr3_nt: TGCAGTGCTATGCAGGGGGCGTTAGAAAAACTGTTTTTT
d_call: NA; clone_size: few; j_call: TRBJ2-1; v_call: TRBV29-1; cdr3_aa: CSVGGLIDEQFF; cdr3_nt: TGCAGCGTTGGGGGGCTAATCGATGAGCAGTTCTTC
d_call: TRBD1; clone_size: NA; j_call: TRBJ1-2; v_call: TRBV27; cdr3_aa: CAGSPTGGPVYGYTF; cdr3_nt: TGTGCCGGCAGTCCAACAGGGGGCCCGGTCTATGGCTACACCTTC
d_call: NA; clone_size: few; j_call: TRBJ2-7; v_call: TRBV5-1; cdr3_aa: CASSQALGGLNEQYF; cdr3_nt: TGCGCCAGCAGCCAAGCTCTAGGAGGCCTGAACGAGCAGTACTTC
d_call: TRBD1; clone_size: NA; j_call: TRBJ2-5; v_call: TRBV20-1; cdr3_aa: CSAGVTGARETQYF; cdr3_nt: TGCAGCGCCGGTGTCACAGGGGCGAGAGAGACCCAGTACTTC
d_call: NA; clone_size: NA; j_call: TRBJ2-7; v_call: TRBV11-2; cdr3_aa: CASSPGGSYNEQYF; cdr3_nt: TGTGCCAGCAGCCCTGGAGGGAGTTACAATGAGCAGTACTTC
d_call: TRBD1; clone_size: NA; j_call: TRBJ1-1; v_call: TRBV29-1; cdr3_aa: CSVEYRGKDTEAFF; cdr3_nt: TGCAGCGTTGAATACAGGGGAAAGGACACTGAAGCTTTCTTT
d_call: NA; clone_size: NA; j_call: TRBJ1-2; v_call: TRBV20-1; cdr3_aa: CSATDRTGYTF; cdr3_nt: TGCAGTGCAACCGACAGGACTGGCTACACCTTC
d_call: TRBD2; clone_size: NA; j_call: TRBJ2-1; v_call: TRBV6-1; cdr3_aa: CASSEGRGGYNEQFF; cdr3_nt: TGTGCCAGCAGTGAAGGGCGGGGGGGATACAATGAGCAGTTCTTC
d_call: TRBD2; clone_size: NA; j_call: TRBJ2-7; v_call: TRBV24-1; cdr3_aa: CATSDSFGTNAYEQYF; cdr3_nt: TGTGCCACCAGTGATTCTTTTGGGACTAACGCCTACGAGCAGTACTTC
d_call: NA; clone_size: few; j_call: TRBJ2-1; v_call: TRBV7-8; cdr3_aa: CASTNIGGLSYNEQFF; cdr3_nt: TGTGCCAGCACGAATATCGGCGGTCTTTCCTACAATGAGCAGTTCTTC
d_call: NA; clone_size: NA; j_call: TRBJ2-3; v_call: TRBV27; cdr3_aa: CASRVLPGQSTDTQYF; cdr3_nt: TGTGCCAGCAGAGTCTTACCCGGACAGAGCACAGATACGCAGTATTTT
d_call: NA; clone_size: NA; j_call: TRBJ1-2; v_call: TRBV19; cdr3_aa: CASKPRDYGYTF; cdr3_nt: TGTGCCAGTAAGCCCAGGGACTATGGCTACACCTTC
d_call: TRBD2; clone_size: few; j_call: TRBJ2-3; v_call: TRBV20-1; cdr3_aa: CSAPRSGVSTDTQYF; cdr3_nt: TGCAGTGCCCCGAGAAGCGGGGTTAGCACAGATACGCAGTATTTT
d_call: NA; clone_size: few; j_call: TRBJ2-1; v_call: TRBV5-1; cdr3_aa: CASRRGRLGNEQFF; cdr3_nt: TGCGCCAGCAGGAGAGGCAGGTTGGGCAATGAGCAGTTCTTC
d_call: TRBD1; clone_size: NA; j_call: TRBJ2-4; v_call: TRBV5-6; cdr3_aa: CASSPTRRTGDTKNIQYF; cdr3_nt: TGTGCCAGCAGCCCTACAAGAAGGACAGGGGATACCAAAAACATTCAGTACTTC
d_call: TRBD1; clone_size: few; j_call: TRBJ2-7; v_call: TRBV29-1; cdr3_aa: CSVGTADYEQYF; cdr3_nt: TGCAGCGTCGGGACAGCCGACTACGAGCAGTACTTC
d_call: NA; clone_size: once; j_call: TRBJ2-5; v_call: TRBV25-1; cdr3_aa: CASSVGRGLKETQYF; cdr3_nt: TGTGCCAGCAGTGTTGGAAGGGGCCTGAAAGAGACCCAGTACTTC
d_call: NA; clone_size: NA; j_call: TRBJ2-3; v_call: TRBV12-3/TRBV12-4; cdr3_aa: CASSLRNTQYF; cdr3_nt: TGTGCCAGCAGTTTAAGGAATACGCAGTATTTT
d_call: NA; clone_size: NA; j_call: TRBJ1-5; v_call: TRBV20-1; cdr3_aa: CSARRLTQGTNQPQHF; cdr3_nt: TGCAGTGCTAGGAGGTTAACCCAGGGTACTAATCAGCCCCAGCATTTT
d_call: NA; clone_size: NA; j_call: TRBJ1-2; v_call: TRBV4-2; cdr3_aa: CARSQDLETVGYGYTF; cdr3_nt: TGTGCCCGCAGCCAAGATTTGGAGACCGTGGGCTATGGCTACACCTTC
d_call: NA; clone_size: NA; j_call: TRBJ2-7; v_call: TRBV28; cdr3_aa: CASQRKLDFYEQYF; cdr3_nt: TGTGCCAGCCAACGCAAACTAGATTTCTACGAGCAGTACTTC
d_call: TRBD1; clone_size: NA; j_call: TRBJ2-4; v_call: TRBV20-1; cdr3_aa: CSADDRGLAKNIQYF; cdr3_nt: TGCAGTGCGGATGACAGGGGCCTAGCCAAAAACATTCAGTACTTC
d_call: TRBD2; clone_size: NA; j_call: TRBJ2-5; v_call: TRBV4-2; cdr3_aa: CASSQVHGGVETQYF; cdr3_nt: TGTGCCAGCAGCCAAGTTCACGGGGGGGTGGAGACCCAGTACTTC
d_call: NA; clone_size: NA; j_call: TRBJ1-1; v_call: TRBV6-6; cdr3_aa: CASSSLVGREAFF; cdr3_nt: TGTGCCAGCAGTTCTCTAGTCGGGAGAGAAGCTTTCTTT
d_call: NA; clone_size: many; j_call: TRBJ1-2; v_call: TRBV29-1; cdr3_aa: CSVGRQDGYTF; cdr3_nt: TGCAGCGTTGGGAGACAGGATGGCTACACCTTC
d_call: NA; clone_size: NA; j_call: TRBJ2-1; v_call: TRBV7-2; cdr3_aa: CAGSLGPDKEQFF; cdr3_nt: TGTGCCGGCAGCCTCGGACCCGACAAGGAGCAGTTCTTC
d_call: TRBD2; clone_size: NA; j_call: TRBJ2-1; v_call: TRBV29-1; cdr3_aa: CSAGGLVMNEQFF; cdr3_nt: TGCAGCGCGGGGGGACTAGTTATGAATGAGCAGTTCTTC
d_call: TRBD2; clone_size: NA; j_call: TRBJ2-1; v_call: TRBV5-1; cdr3_aa: CASNLVGLVEEQFF; cdr3_nt: TGCGCCAGCAACTTGGTGGGACTAGTAGAGGAGCAGTTCTTC
d_call: NA; clone_size: NA; j_call: TRBJ2-1; v_call: TRBV7-8; cdr3_aa: CASSLWDSPGHNEQFF; cdr3_nt: TGTGCCAGCAGCCTATGGGACTCCCCGGGCCACAATGAGCAGTTCTTC
d_call: NA; clone_size: few; j_call: TRBJ2-3; v_call: TRBV29-1; cdr3_aa: CSFSPTDTQYF; cdr3_nt: TGCAGCTTCTCCCCCACAGATACGCAGTATTTT
d_call: TRBD1; clone_size: NA; j_call: TRBJ2-1; v_call: TRBV27; cdr3_aa: CASRVQGRSSYNEQFF; cdr3_nt: TGTGCCAGCAGGGTACAGGGGCGAAGCTCCTACAATGAGCAGTTCTTC
d_call: TRBD2; clone_size: few; j_call: TRBJ2-1; v_call: TRBV20-1; cdr3_aa: CSGWTSWKDNEQFF; cdr3_nt: TGCAGTGGGTGGACTAGCTGGAAAGACAATGAGCAGTTCTTC
d_call: NA; clone_size: many; j_call: TRBJ2-5; v_call: TRBV7-8; cdr3_aa: CASTSYNHFQETQYF; cdr3_nt: TGTGCCAGCACCTCCTACAATCACTTTCAAGAGACCCAGTACTTC
d_call: NA; clone_size: few; j_call: TRBJ1-6; v_call: TRBV25-1; cdr3_aa: CASSEGPYNSPLHF; cdr3_nt: TGTGCCAGCTCCGAGGGGCCCTATAATTCACCCCTCCACTTT
d_call: TRBD2; clone_size: NA; j_call: TRBJ2-7; v_call: TRBV7-2; cdr3_aa: CASSPSWGGLTTESSYEQYF; cdr3_nt: TGTGCCAGCAGCCCCAGTTGGGGGGGACTAACGACCGAGAGCTCCTACGAGCAGTACTTC
d_call: TRBD1; clone_size: NA; j_call: TRBJ1-2; v_call: TRBV6-5; cdr3_aa: CASSYRQGQGYTF; cdr3_nt: TGTGCCAGCAGTTACCGACAGGGTCAGGGCTACACCTTC
d_call: NA; clone_size: NA; j_call: TRBJ2-1; v_call: TRBV27; cdr3_aa: CASSSFDPRDLSYNEQFF; cdr3_nt: TGTGCCAGCAGCAGTTTCGACCCCCGGGACCTGTCCTACAATGAGCAGTTCTTC
d_call: TRBD1; clone_size: NA; j_call: TRBJ2-3; v_call: TRBV7-3; cdr3_aa: CASSLGTGSSTDTQYF; cdr3_nt: TGTGCCAGCAGCTTAGGGACAGGTTCTAGCACAGATACGCAGTATTTT
d_call: TRBD2; clone_size: NA; j_call: TRBJ2-5; v_call: TRBV7-2; cdr3_aa: CASSTRTSRQETQYF; cdr3_nt: TGTGCCAGCAGCACCCGGACTAGCAGGCAAGAGACCCAGTACTTC
d_call: NA; clone_size: few; j_call: TRBJ2-5; v_call: TRBV20-1; cdr3_aa: CSAAERVVEETQYF; cdr3_nt: TGCAGTGCGGCTGAGCGGGTTGTGGAAGAGACCCAGTACTTC
d_call: NA; clone_size: NA; j_call: TRBJ1-5; v_call: TRBV27; cdr3_aa: CASSQDYSNQPQHF; cdr3_nt: TGTGCCAGCAGCCAGGACTATAGCAATCAGCCCCAGCATTTT
d_call: NA; clone_size: NA; j_call: TRBJ2-7; v_call: TRBV5-1; cdr3_aa: CASSPGRNTYEQYF; cdr3_nt: TGCGCCAGCAGCCCGGGACGGAATACCTACGAGCAGTACTTC
d_call: NA; clone_size: NA; j_call: TRBJ2-1; v_call: TRBV7-3; cdr3_aa: CASSLDRKSTEQFF; cdr3_nt: TGTGCCAGCAGCTTGGACAGAAAGTCGACTGAGCAGTTCTTC
d_call: TRBD2; clone_size: NA; j_call: TRBJ2-7; v_call: TRBV5-6; cdr3_aa: CASSFSGTSYEQYF; cdr3_nt: TGTGCCAGCAGCTTTAGCGGGACGTCCTACGAGCAGTACTTC